The rows below give T cell receptor beta chains drawn from one sample of a study of beta chain features in type 1 diabetes. TCRdb keeps only in-frame clones here, not all; method: immunoSEQ multiplex PCR. This table has 640,000 or so clones, around an eighth appearing once. The sample consisted of naive CD4+ T cells from blood. The source is a man younger than 35 with type 1 diabetes. The CDR3 runs from the conserved cysteine through the conserved F or W. Each record gives: V gene, J gene, D gene, clone size, CDR3 DNA, CDR3 protein. The D gene is left open where the match is weak. The size entry is marked missing in some rows and otherwise reads once, few, many or a size class.

TRBV30,TRBJ1-5,-,few,TGTGCCTGGGGGGGGGCGTCAGCCGATCAGCCCCAGCATTTT,CAWGGASADQPQHF
TRBV28,TRBJ2-3,-,-,TGTGCCAGCAGTGCCCCGGGTAGCACAGATACGCAGTATTTT,CASSAPGSTDTQYF
TRBV9,TRBJ1-1,-,-,TGTGCCAGCAGCGTAGGGGCAGGGCTGAACACTGAAGCTTTCTTT,CASSVGAGLNTEAFF
TRBV7-2,TRBJ2-1,TRBD2,-,TGTGCCAGCACAGAGAGGGCTAGCGGGGGCTACAATGAGCAGTTCTTC,CASTERASGGYNEQFF
TRBV5-1,TRBJ2-3,TRBD2,-,TGCGCCAGCAGCAACCCAGCGGGGGCTGGGGATACGCAGTATTTT,CASSNPAGAGDTQYF
TRBV29-1,TRBJ1-2,TRBD1,-,TGCAGCGTTACACAGGGGGCCGGCTATGGCTACACCTTC,CSVTQGAGYGYTF
TRBV30,TRBJ1-2,-,-,TGTGCCTGGAGTCGCCGGAACCCCGACAGGCGCGATGGCTACACCTTC,CAWSRRNPDRRDGYTF
TRBV2,TRBJ1-5,-,-,TGTGCCAGCGGGGCAGTTAATCAGCCCCAGCATTTT,CASGAVNQPQHF
TRBV5-4,TRBJ1-1,-,few,TGTGCCAGCAGCCTCCGGGACCGGATAAAAAACACTGAAGCTTTCTTT,CASSLRDRIKNTEAFF
TRBV30,TRBJ2-2,-,few,TGTGCCTGGAGTGGGTACGGGGAGCTGTTTTTT,CAWSGYGELFF
TRBV6-1,TRBJ2-7,TRBD2,-,TGTGCCAGCAGACGGGGGGGAACTAACTACGAGCAGTACTTC,CASRRGGTNYEQYF
TRBV5-1,TRBJ1-1,TRBD1,few,TGCGCCAGCAGCTTGACCGGGACAGGGGGGAACACTGAAGCTTTCTTT,CASSLTGTGGNTEAFF
TRBV18,TRBJ2-7,-,-,TGTGCCAGCTCGGGGGGAAAGGACGGGACCTACGAGCAGTACTTC,CASSGGKDGTYEQYF
TRBV6-1,TRBJ2-3,-,few,TGTGCCAGCAGTCGAGGAGATACGCAGTATTTT,CASSRGDTQYF
TRBV4-1,TRBJ1-2,-,few,TGCGCCAGCAGCCAAGATCAAACTGTTAGGAATGGGGGCTACACCTTC,CASSQDQTVRNGGYTF
TRBV7-3,TRBJ2-4,-,-,TGTGCCAGCAGCCCCGCGGACTTC,CASSPADF
TRBV30,TRBJ2-5,TRBD2,few,TGTGCCTGGAGTTCCGGGACTATCACCCAGTACTTC,CAWSSGTITQYF
TRBV7-6,TRBJ2-5,-,-,TGTGCCAGCAGCCCGCAAGAGACCCAGTACTTC,CASSPQETQYF
TRBV7-2,TRBJ2-4,-,-,TGTGCCAGCAGCTTAGGGTGGTTAACCAAAAACATTCAGTACTTC,CASSLGWLTKNIQYF
TRBV9,TRBJ2-7,-,-,TGTGCCAGCAGCGTGGGCCCGGGGCCAAGCGGCGAGCAGTACTTC,CASSVGPGPSGEQYF
TRBV27,TRBJ2-5,TRBD2,few,TGTGCCAGCAGCCGCTCGCCCGGGGGGGGAGAGACCCAGTACTTC,CASSRSPGGGETQYF
TRBV25-1,TRBJ1-6,TRBD1,few,TGTGCCAGCAGTGCAGCTGGGACAGGGGGTTCACCCCTCCACTTT,CASSAAGTGGSPLHF
TRBV19,TRBJ1-2,-,-,TGTGCCAGTAGTAGGCAGTACTATGGCTACACCTTC,CASSRQYYGYTF
TRBV6-5,TRBJ1-6,-,-,TGTGCCAGCAGTTACCTCCGGGATTCACCCCTCCACTTT,CASSYLRDSPLHF
TRBV30,TRBJ1-1,-,few,TGTGCCTGGACCAAGGTGAACACTGAAGCTTTCTTT,CAWTKVNTEAFF
TRBV28,TRBJ2-7,TRBD1,-,TGTGCCAGCAGTGTAATGACAGGGGGCAAGGACGAGCAGTACTTC,CASSVMTGGKDEQYF
TRBV30,TRBJ1-2,TRBD1,few,TGTGCCTGGAGTGTACTGGACAGGGTTGGCTACACCTTC,CAWSVLDRVGYTF
TRBV2,TRBJ2-1,-,few,TGTGCCAGCAGTGAAGTAACCCGAGGCAATGAGCAGTTCTTC,CASSEVTRGNEQFF
TRBV30,TRBJ2-3,-,many,TGTGCCTGGAGTGTGGACCCACGCACAGATACGCAGTATTTT,CAWSVDPRTDTQYF
TRBV7-2,TRBJ1-2,-,few,TGTGCCAGCAGCCCGAGCGGGGGCTATGGCTACACCTTC,CASSPSGGYGYTF
TRBV6-5,TRBJ1-6,-,few,TGTGCCAGCAGTTACTCTGGCAGTAATTCACCCCTCCACTTT,CASSYSGSNSPLHF
TRBV11-2,TRBJ1-1,-,few,TGTGCCAGCAGCTTAGCCAGACGCACTGAAGCTTTCTTT,CASSLARRTEAFF
TRBV30,TRBJ2-7,-,few,TGTGCCTGGACTACAACCGGCTACGAGCAGTACTTC,CAWTTTGYEQYF
TRBV7-2,TRBJ1-5,-,few,TGTGCCAGCAGCTTAGTATTCGAGAGCAATCAGCCCCAGCATTTT,CASSLVFESNQPQHF
TRBV7-8,TRBJ2-5,TRBD2,-,TGTGCCAGCAGCTTAGACCTCCTAGCGGGGGACGGGGAGACCCAGTACTTC,CASSLDLLAGDGETQYF
TRBV5-1,TRBJ1-5,-,few,TGCGCCAGCAGCTTAGGCCAGGACCAGCCCCAGCATTTT,CASSLGQDQPQHF
TRBV5-1,TRBJ2-7,-,few,TGCGCCAGCAGCTTGGGACAGGCGACCTACGAGCAGTACTTC,CASSLGQATYEQYF
TRBV7-9,TRBJ1-3,-,few,TGTGCCAGCAGCTTGGAGACTGGAAACACCATATATTTT,CASSLETGNTIYF
TRBV7-9,TRBJ1-2,-,few,TGTGCCAGCAGCTTAGAAGGTAGCGGGTCTCAATTGGGCTACACCTTC,CASSLEGSGSQLGYTF
TRBV28,TRBJ1-5,-,few,TGTGCCAGCAGTTTACCCGGACAGCCCCTAAGCAATCAGCCCCAGCATTTT,CASSLPGQPLSNQPQHF
TRBV27,TRBJ1-5,-,-,TGTGCCAGCATGAGAACCAGGGGCAATCAGCCCCAGCATTTT,CASMRTRGNQPQHF
TRBV2,TRBJ2-5,-,few,TGTGCCAGCAGTGATAGGTGGACTCTTGGGGAGACCCAGTACTTC,CASSDRWTLGETQYF
TRBV10-3,TRBJ2-5,-,-,TGTGCCATCAAAGGACGGATACAAGAGACCCAGTACTTC,CAIKGRIQETQYF
TRBV2,TRBJ2-1,TRBD1,few,TGTGCCAGCAGAGAACAGGGGCCCAATGAGCAGTTCTTC,CASREQGPNEQFF
TRBV5-4,TRBJ2-3,TRBD2,few,TGTGCCAGCAGCCCCTGGCGTAGCGGGGGCGCCGGCGGAGATACGCAGTATTTT,CASSPWRSGGAGGDTQYF
TRBV4-2,TRBJ2-5,-,-,TGTGCCAGCAGCCAAGATCCCGGGGCGGGGCAAGAGACCCAGTACTTC,CASSQDPGAGQETQYF
TRBV10-2,TRBJ2-2,TRBD1,few,TGCGCCAGCAGGGGGACAGGGGCTGGGGAGCTGTTTTTT,CASRGTGAGELFF
TRBV6-6,TRBJ2-7,-,few,TGTGCCAGCAGTTACTCGAACAGGGAGCAGTACTTC,CASSYSNREQYF
TRBV15,TRBJ1-5,-,few,TGTGCCACCAGCAGAGTTCCACGGAACAATCAGCCCCAGCATTTT,CATSRVPRNNQPQHF
TRBV11-2,TRBJ2-1,-,-,TGTGCCAGCAGCTTACAGGGTCTCGATGAGCAGTTCTTC,CASSLQGLDEQFF
TRBV6-5,TRBJ1-2,-,few,TGTGCCAGCAGTTCCCGTCCCAGCTATGGCTACACCTTC,CASSSRPSYGYTF
TRBV19,TRBJ2-7,-,few,TGTGCCAGTGGCTTGGGGTACGAGCAGTACTTC,CASGLGYEQYF